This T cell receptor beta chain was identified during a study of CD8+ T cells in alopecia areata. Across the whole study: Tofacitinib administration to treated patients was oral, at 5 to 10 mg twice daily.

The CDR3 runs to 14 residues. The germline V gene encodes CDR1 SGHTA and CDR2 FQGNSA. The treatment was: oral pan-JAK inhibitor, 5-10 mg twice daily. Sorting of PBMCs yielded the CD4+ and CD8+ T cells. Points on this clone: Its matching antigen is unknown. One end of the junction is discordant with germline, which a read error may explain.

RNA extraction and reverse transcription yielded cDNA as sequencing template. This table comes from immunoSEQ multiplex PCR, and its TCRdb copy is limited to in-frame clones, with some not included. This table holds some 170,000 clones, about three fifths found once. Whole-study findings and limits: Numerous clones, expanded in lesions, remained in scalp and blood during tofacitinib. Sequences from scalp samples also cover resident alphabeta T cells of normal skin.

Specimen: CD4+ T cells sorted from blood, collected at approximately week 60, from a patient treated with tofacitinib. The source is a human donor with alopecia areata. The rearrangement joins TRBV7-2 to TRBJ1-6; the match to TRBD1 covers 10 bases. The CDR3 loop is CAGSSGQGNSPLHF. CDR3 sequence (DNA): TGTGCCGGCAGCTCGGGACAGGGGAATTCACCCCTCCACTTT.